Listed below are T cell receptor beta chains from one sample, sequenced in a study of graft-versus-host responses after intestinal transplantation. Assay: immunoSEQ multiplex PCR; the TCRdb copy retains only in-frame clones and omits some. The table lists tens of thousands of clones, more than 85% of them singletons. Their antigen targets remain unknown. Sequenced material: unstimulated CD8+ T cells sorted from spleen or lymph node cells, taken before transplant. These receptors all come from a human donor who was the organ donor for an intestinal transplant. Both conserved end residues are part of each CDR3. The D gene is left open where the match is weak. Rows may omit the clone size; those that give it use once, few, many or a size class.

clone_size d_call j_call v_call cdr3_aa cdr3_nt
. . TRBJ1-2 TRBV4-2 CASSQSIAGLVVDGYTF TGTGCCAGCAGCCAAAGTATCGCAGGGCTCGTCGTTGATGGCTACACCTTC
once . TRBJ1-1 TRBV25-1 CASSEQGSNTEAFF TGTGCCAGCAGTGAACAGGGTTCGAACACTGAAGCTTTCTTT
. TRBD2 TRBJ2-1 TRBV29-1 CSVFSGGFYNEQFF TGCAGCGTTTTCTCGGGGGGTTTCTACAATGAGCAGTTCTTC
. . TRBJ2-6 TRBV5-1 CASSVLGQGLGATSGANVLTF TGCGCCAGCAGCGTCTTAGGGCAGGGACTGGGGGCAACCTCTGGGGCCAACGTCCTGACTTTC
. TRBD2 TRBJ2-3 TRBV6-4 CASSISSGSTDTQYF TGTGCCAGCAGTATCTCTAGCGGGAGCACAGATACGCAGTATTTT
once TRBD2 TRBJ2-2 TRBV30 CAWRKGGAGYTGELFF TGTGCCTGGAGAAAGGGAGGGGCAGGGTACACCGGGGAGCTGTTTTTT
. TRBD1 TRBJ2-6 TRBV13 CASSVQGEAGANVLTF TGTGCCAGCAGCGTACAGGGGGAGGCTGGGGCCAACGTCCTGACTTTC
. . TRBJ2-7 TRBV7-9 CASSLHEDPYEQYF TGTGCCAGCAGCTTACATGAGGACCCCTACGAGCAGTACTTC
. . TRBJ2-7 TRBV21-1 CASSKAAGESEQYF TGTGCCAGCAGCAAAGCTGCAGGGGAGAGCGAGCAGTACTTC
. TRBD1 TRBJ2-5 TRBV5-1 CASSLSRPWTGNWETQYF TGCGCCAGCAGCTTGTCAAGGCCTTGGACAGGGAATTGGGAGACCCAGTACTTC
. . TRBJ1-1 TRBV30 CAWNIGRPTEAFF TGTGCCTGGAATATTGGACGGCCCACTGAAGCTTTCTTT
. . TRBJ2-5 TRBV13 CASSLGSGGGKTQYF TGTGCCAGCAGCTTAGGGTCAGGGGGAGGGAAAACCCAGTACTTC
. . TRBJ2-1 TRBV5-6 CASSLEGNEQFF TGTGCCAGCAGCTTGGAGGGAAATGAGCAGTTCTTC
once TRBD2 TRBJ2-7 TRBV6-5 CASRPLAGNSYEQYF TGTGCCAGCAGGCCTTTAGCGGGAAACTCCTACGAGCAGTACTTC
once TRBD1 TRBJ1-4 TRBV11-3 CASSRRQGLYEKLFF TGTGCCAGCAGCAGAAGACAGGGACTGTATGAAAAACTGTTTTTT
. TRBD1 TRBJ1-1 TRBV18 CASSPGDRGHGDEAFF TGTGCCAGCTCACCAGGGGACAGGGGTCATGGAGATGAAGCTTTCTTT
. . TRBJ2-7 TRBV11-2 CASSILSYWGNSSYEQYF TGTGCCAGCAGCATATTATCGTATTGGGGAAATAGCTCCTACGAGCAGTACTTC
. TRBD1 TRBJ2-1 TRBV10-1 CASSEPGTGGNEQFF TGCGCCAGCAGTGAGCCGGGGACAGGGGGCAATGAGCAGTTCTTC
. . TRBJ2-7 TRBV27 CASSLSNNFYEQYF TGTGCCAGCAGTTTATCGAACAATTTCTACGAGCAGTACTTC
. . TRBJ2-7 TRBV7-2 CASSLGGRGKFHEQYF TGTGCCAGCAGCTTAGGGGGAAGGGGGAAGTTCCACGAGCAGTACTTC
. . TRBJ2-2 TRBV6-4 CASRTSNTGELFF TGTGCCAGCAGGACTTCGAACACCGGGGAGCTGTTTTTT
. . TRBJ2-1 TRBV10-2 CASSYGSPQFF TGCGCCAGCAGTTATGGAAGCCCGCAGTTCTTC
. TRBD1 TRBJ2-7 TRBV5-1 CASSLGGSVYPHSYEQYF TGCGCCAGCAGCCTAGGGGGCTCGGTATACCCCCACTCCTACGAGCAGTACTTC
. TRBD1 TRBJ2-7 TRBV19 CASSEPGQTYYEQYF TGTGCCAGTAGTGAGCCGGGACAGACCTACTACGAGCAGTACTTC
. TRBD2 TRBJ2-5 TRBV6-5 CASSYTGGETQYF TGTGCCAGCAGTTACACGGGGGGGGAGACCCAGTACTTC
. . TRBJ2-7 TRBV10-2 CASSEQSQTYEQYF TGCGCCAGCAGTGAGCAGTCCCAAACCTACGAGCAGTACTTC
. . TRBJ2-1 TRBV10-3 CAISLTGLPYNEQFF TGTGCCATCAGCCTGACAGGACTACCTTACAATGAGCAGTTCTTC